The 23 T cell receptor beta chains below come from one sample, sequenced in a study of blood T cells in healthy people across ages. PCR was performed a second time for about 7 to 12 cycles using a sample-barcoded 5' primer and a J-beta primer mix. TCRdb re-called the 5' RACE reads with MiXCR, one entry per CDR3 protein. The profile shows around 870,000 distinct CDR3 sequences, more than 25% of them singletons. The material sequenced was blood. The receptors were sampled from an elderly woman in good health.

This clonotype has at least ten counts. The rearrangement uses TRBV7-2 and TRBJ2-5; possibly TRBD1 or TRBD2 for D (6 bases each). This CDR3 has 14 residues. Trimming took off 4 bases at V and 6 bases at J, with 15 bases between the two ends. Per the germline V gene, CDR1 is SGHTA and CDR2 is FQGNSA. CDR3 sequence reads: CASSSQPGAKTQYF. The DNA for the CDR3 is TGTGCCAGCAGCTCCCAGCCGGGGGCCAAGACCCAGTACTTC.

This clonotype was seen repeatedly, ten times or more. J is TRBJ2-3 and V is TRBV29-1; no clear D gene. Germline CDR1 reads SQVTM; CDR2 reads ANQGSEA. This CDR3 is 13 amino acids long. V dropped 4 bases and J dropped 1 base, with 9 bases sitting between them. The CDR3 DNA reads as TGCAGCGTTGCCTCCGTCCGCACAGATACGCAGTATTTT. Protein sequence: CSVASVRTDTQYF.

The J gene is TRBJ2-7, the V gene TRBV20-1; D call uncertain. This CDR3 region has 15 residues. CDR1 is DFQATT, CDR2 SNEGSKA, per germline (reference sequence). Deletions cut 0 bases from V and 1 base from J, with 13 bases between. The CDR3 DNA sequence: TGCAGTGCTAGAGATAAGTCACATCCGTCCTACGAGCAGTACTTC. As protein: CSARDKSHPSYEQYF.

This clonotype was recorded at least ten times. The chain uses TRBV11-2 and TRBJ2-6, with TRBD1 as a possible D gene (6 bases). This CDR3 contains 17 residues. V was clipped by 5 bases and J by 0 bases, with 14 bases between them. Germline CDR1 reads SGHAT; CDR2 reads FQNNGV. The CDR3 sequence: CASSPITGPSGANVLTF. In DNA form, the CDR3 reads TGTGCCAGCAGCCCAATCACAGGGCCCTCTGGGGCCAACGTCCTGACTTTC.

This clonotype was found many times. This sequence joins TRBV12-3 or TRBV12-4 and TRBJ1-2, with D perhaps matching TRBD1 (5 bases). The CDR3 is 13 amino acids. The V end was cut by 6 bases, the J end by 8 bases, with 16 bases between. The CDR3, as DNA: TGTGCCAGCAGCCGGGGACTTGTAGAGGGCTACACCTTC. This sequence encodes CASSRGLVEGYTF.

This clonotype showed up many times. The gene calls are TRBV7-9 and TRBJ2-3, with 10 bases fitting TRBD1. The germline V gene has CDR1 SEHNR and CDR2 FQNEAQ (reference sequence). This CDR3 has 15 amino acids. V dropped 4 bases and J dropped 4; count of bases not matched to a gene: 5. CDR3 region: CASSSRDRGADTQYF. The CDR3 DNA sequence: TGTGCCAGCAGCTCGCGGGACAGGGGCGCAGATACGCAGTATTTT.

This clonotype was seen at least ten times. The CDR3 loop is CASSGTSGGNSYEQYF. Written as DNA, the CDR3 is TGTGCCAGCTCCGGGACTAGCGGGGGGAACTCCTACGAGCAGTACTTC. The chain employs TRBV18 and TRBJ2-7; the match to TRBD2 covers 15 bases. CDR1 and CDR2 from the germline V gene are KGHSH and LQKENI. This CDR3 comprises 16 residues. Unmatched junction bases numbered 3, after V lost 6 bases and J lost 0 bases.

This clonotype was counted ten times or more. The chain has TRBV12-3 or TRBV12-4 and TRBJ2-1; 8 nucleotides line up with TRBD1. The CDR3 runs 15 residues. Trimming removed 7 bases from V and 5 bases from J; junction bases left unmatched: 10. CDR3 DNA: TGTGCCAGCACTCTGGGGGGACAGGCCGACAATGAGCAGTTCTTC. Translating it yields CASTLGGQADNEQFF.

Many counts were recorded for this clonotype. The genes are TRBV20-1 and TRBJ1-5, with D maybe TRBD1 (5 bases). Germline CDR1 DFQATT, CDR2 SNEGSKA (reference sequence). With 5 bases removed from V and 2 bases from J, the gap between germline ends came to 13 bases. The CDR3 is made up of 14 amino acids. CDR3 sequence reads: CSAGGLGGNQPQHF. DNA for the CDR3: TGCAGTGCTGGGGGGTTGGGGGGCAATCAGCCCCAGCATTTT.

This clonotype has just a few counts. This chain connects TRBV6-2 or TRBV6-3 to TRBJ1-2; D is unresolved. CDR3 size: 15 residues. Trimming removed 6 bases from V and 5 bases from J, with 19 bases in between. CDR1 is MNHEY, CDR2 SVGEGT, per germline. The CDR3 loop is CASSRPAGNLYGYTF. CDR3 sequence (DNA): TGTGCCAGCAGCCGCCCCGCCGGGAACCTATATGGCTACACCTTC.

This clonotype was found many times. In DNA form, the CDR3 reads TGTGCCAGCAGAAGCGACAGGGGGCTGTACAATGAGCAGTTCTTC. Protein product: CASRSDRGLYNEQFF. This chain uses TRBV7-9 with TRBJ2-1; 10 positions agree with TRBD1. Trimming cost V 6 bases and J 4 bases; bases outside gene matches: 6. CDR1 SEHNR and CDR2 FQNEAQ come from the germline V gene (reference sequence). CDR3 length: 15 amino acids.

This clonotype showed up many times. The chain employs TRBV20-1 and TRBJ2-4; D not certain. V lost 6 bases, J lost 0 bases, and 12 bases lay in between. Germline CDR1 is DFQATT and CDR2 is SNEGSKA (reference sequence). This CDR3 has 14 residues. The CDR3 reads CSAISMIAKNIQYF. The CDR3, as DNA: TGCAGTGCCATTTCAATGATAGCCAAAAACATTCAGTACTTC.

The sample holds many counts of this clonotype. CDR3 sequence: CASSFARAIYEQYF. As DNA, the CDR3 is TGTGCCAGCAGTTTTGCCAGGGCGATCTACGAGCAGTACTTC. This chain connects TRBV28 to TRBJ2-7, with D perhaps matching TRBD1 (5 bases). This CDR3 contains 14 residues. In germline, CDR1 is MDHEN, CDR2 SYDVKM. Trimming left V 3 bases short and J 3 bases short, with 12 bases between. The whole variable domain, filled in from reference TRBV28 and TRBJ2-7, reads DVKVTQSSRYLVKRTGEKVFLECVQDMDHENMFWYRQDPGLGLRLIYFSYDVKMKEKGDIPEGYSVSREKKERFSLILESASTNQTSMYLCASSFARAIYEQYFGPGTRLTVT.

This clonotype has at least ten counts. V usage is TRBV20-1 and J usage is TRBJ2-1, with D hard to call. Germline V gives CDR1 DFQATT, CDR2 SNEGSKA (reference sequence). The V end was cut by 2 bases, the J end by 6 bases, with 8 bases between. The length of the CDR3 is 12 residues. The CDR3 is CSARFQGNEQFF. CDR3 nucleotide sequence: TGCAGTGCTAGATTTCAAGGCAATGAGCAGTTCTTC.

This clonotype was seen many times. This rearrangement joins TRBV28 to TRBJ2-1; 7 bases agree with TRBD1. Germline assignment: CDR1 MDHEN and CDR2 SYDVKM. The J segment lost 7 bases and the V segment lost 8 bases, leaving 14 bases of the junction unmatched. The CDR3 extends over 15 amino acids. Here the CDR3 DNA reads TGTGCCAGCCTTCCTAGGCGACAGGGCAAAAATGAGCAGTTCTTC. Translation gives CASLPRRQGKNEQFF.

This clonotype was detected only a few times. The chain links TRBV11-3 to TRBJ2-2; TRBD1 is a possible D gene (6 bases). Trimming took off 5 bases at V and 1 base at J, with 11 bases between the two ends. This CDR3 is 15 amino acids long. Germline loops: CDR1 SGHNT, CDR2 YENEEA. CDR3 amino acids: CASSVDRMNTGELFF. The CDR3 bases are TGTGCCAGCAGCGTCGACAGGATGAACACCGGGGAGCTGTTTTTT.

At least ten counts were recorded for this clonotype. V gene TRBV12-3 or TRBV12-4 combines with J gene TRBJ2-2; D not resolved. The V end lost 1 base, the J end lost 7 bases, and 4 bases lay between the germline ends. The CDR3 sequence is 12 residues long. In nucleotides, the CDR3 is TGTGCCAGCAGTTTAGAGGGCGGGGAGCTGTTTTTT. This gives the protein CASSLEGGELFF.

The chain joins TRBV27 to TRBJ2-3; TRBD2 matches 7 bases. CDR1 MNHEY and CDR2 SMNVEV come from the germline V gene (reference sequence). Unmatched junction bases numbered 10, after V lost 5 bases and J lost 5 bases. There are 15 residues in the CDR3. Here the CDR3 reads CASSAGGLPLDTQYF. The CDR3, as DNA: TGTGCCAGCAGTGCCGGGGGGTTACCCTTAGATACGCAGTATTTT.

In regard to this clonotype: A much larger clone differs from this one at a single base, so this may be a read error. This sequence joins TRBV20-1 and TRBJ2-3, with D perhaps TRBD2 (6 bases). Germline-derived CDR1 and CDR2 are DFQATT and SNEGSKA (reference sequence). CDR3 length equals 15 residues. Trimming removed 4 bases from V and 6 bases from J, with 20 bases in between. For the CDR3, the DNA is TGCAGTGCTACAACTAGCTCCGGATCGTGCGATACGCAGTATTTT. Protein product: CSATTSSGSCDTQYF.

This clonotype has at least ten counts. The chain links TRBV20-1 to TRBJ2-3, with TRBD2 identical over 11 bases. This CDR3 is 15 amino acids long. V shed 3 bases and J 4 bases; nucleotides not matched to a gene: 6. Germline CDR1 and CDR2: DFQATT and SNEGSKA (reference sequence). The CDR3 here is CSASLSSGGPDTQYF. CDR3 nucleotides: TGCAGTGCTAGTCTTTCTAGCGGGGGGCCAGATACGCAGTATTTT.

This clonotype has a count of ten or more. The chain combines TRBV20-1 with TRBJ2-5; D is unclear. V shed 0 bases and J shed 4 bases, with 6 bases lying between them. The length of the CDR3 is 12 residues. Germline V gene sequence: CDR1 DFQATT, CDR2 SNEGSKA (reference sequence). The CDR3 protein is CSARDLGETQYF. The CDR3 DNA reads as TGCAGTGCTAGAGATCTGGGAGAGACCCAGTACTTC.

This clonotype came up a few times. The chain uses TRBV7-2 and TRBJ1-1; unclear D gene. V lost 4 bases and J 1 base, leaving 10 bases between the germline ends. Germline CDR1 is SGHTA and CDR2 is FQGNSA. CDR3 length: 14 residues. CDR3 sequence reads: CASSSHSGNTEAFF. The CDR3, as DNA: TGTGCCAGCAGCTCCCACTCGGGGAACACTGAAGCTTTCTTT.

In this sample, this clonotype turned up many times. The chain uses TRBV7-9 and TRBJ2-5, with TRBD2 identical over 14 bases. CDR3 length: 16 residues. The junction had 6 bases not matched to a gene; V was cut back by 5 bases and J by 4 bases. Germline V lookup: CDR1 SEHNR, CDR2 FQNEAQ (reference sequence). The CDR3 sequence is CASSPPGLAGAETQYF. The CDR3 coding sequence is TGTGCCAGCAGCCCACCGGGACTAGCGGGGGCAGAGACCCAGTACTTC.